This TCR beta chain was captured in a study of regulatory T cells in long-lasting Graves disease. Background on the study: A definition of persistent Graves' disease required over 5 years of antithyroid drugs plus positive TSH receptor antibodies.

Time point reported: persistent/refractory GD, antithyroid drugs over 5 years with positive TRAb. After RNA was extracted from PBMCs, the TCR library was made from it. Graves' disease diagnosis used American Thyroid Association guidelines. In regard to this clonotype: The antigen is unknown.

With 0 bases clipped from V and 10 bases from J, the junction kept 10 bases outside the gene matches. The germline V gene encodes CDR1 SGHTA and CDR2 FQGNSA. This CDR3 comprises 17 residues. Researchers made TCR beta libraries by using iRepertoire HTBI primers and running Arm-PCR on CDR3 regions. TCRdb processed the multiplex PCR reads anew with MiXCR; each CDR3 protein has one entry. The sample shows roughly 450,000 distinct CDR3 sequences, around 22% of them seen only once. Regarding the study as a whole: Persistent cases of Graves' showed reduced TCR diversity relative to newly diagnosed patients. Persistent disease exhibited a predilection for TRBV28, TRBJ1-2 and TRBJ2-5.

The specimen was peripheral blood mononuclear cells (PBMCs), collected when the disease was refractory, from a patient treated with antithyroid drugs. The chain carries TRBV7-2 and TRBJ2-2, with TRBD2 matching 11 bases. The sequence was collected from a female donor with Graves disease. CDR3 protein: CASSLASNGLAGVELFF. CDR3 coding DNA: TGTGCCAGCAGCTTAGCCTCAAACGGACTAGCGGGCGTGGAGCTGTTTTTT.